This T cell receptor (beta chain) was sequenced for a study of regulatory T cells in long-lasting Graves disease. There are 16 residues in the CDR3. Germline trimming cut 5 bases from V and 0 bases from J; bases unmatched to any gene: 5. Germline V gene sequence: CDR1 SGHTA, CDR2 FQGNSA. Sequencing libraries for TCR beta were prepared with iRepertoire HTBI primers and Arm-PCR of CDR3 regions. From the multiplex PCR reads, TCRdb called clonotypes with MiXCR, one entry per CDR3 protein. The data contain 450,000 or so distinct CDR3 sequences, around a fifth of them singletons. This clonotype showed up just a few times. Time point: persistent/refractory GD, antithyroid drugs over 5 years with positive TRAb. PBMC-derived RNA was used for the TCR library.

The specimen was peripheral blood mononuclear cells (PBMCs), collected when the disease was refractory, from a patient treated with antithyroid drugs. This receptor was taken from a female donor with Graves disease. The J gene is TRBJ2-2, the V gene TRBV7-2, with 8 positions matching TRBD1. CDR3 nucleotide sequence: TGTGCCAGCAGCATAAAACAGGGGGCGAACACCGGGGAGCTGTTTTTT. Its protein product is CASSIKQGANTGELFF. Filled out from reference TRBV7-2 and TRBJ2-2, the complete variable domain reads GAGVSQSPSNKVTEKGKDVELRCDPISGHTALYWYRQSLGQGLEFLIYFQGNSAPDKSGLPSDRFSAERTGGSVSTLTIQRTQQEDSAVYLCASSIKQGANTGELFFGEGSRLTVL.